This TCR beta chain comes out of a study of PD-1 blockade in classical Hodgkin lymphoma. The study, taken as a whole, reports: Compared with healthy donors, newly diagnosed patients reportedly showed lower baseline TCR diversity. Lower baseline TCR diversity marked trial partial responders and progressors. Unlike CD8+ TCR diversity, which did not rise significantly by C4D1, CD4+ TCR diversity did. Among the patients, those starting nivolumab under 1 year after ASCT were excluded.

Comment on this clone: Its antigen is still unknown.

Time point here: cycle 4 day 1 (C4D1), after more than 5 weeks of nivolumab. After autologous stem cell transplantation all patients relapsed, and prior brentuximab vedotin exposure differed between cohorts. With 8 bases clipped from V and 3 bases from J, the junction kept 10 bases outside the gene matches. Germline lookup yields CDR1 MNHNS and CDR2 SASEGT. There are 15 residues in the CDR3. The method was immunoSEQ multiplex PCR; TCRdb's version includes in-frame clones alone and lacks a portion of them. The sample has some 86,000 clones; 90% are singletons. The chain couples TRBV6-1 to TRBJ1-1; 9 bases match TRBD1. This TCR came from a human donor with classical Hodgkin lymphoma. The sample was peripheral blood mononuclear cells (PBMCs), taken before the fourth cycle of nivolumab. CDR3 DNA: TGTGCCAGCTCTAGAACTCGACAGGGGGACACTGAAGCTTTCTTT. It yields the protein CASSRTRQGDTEAFF.